This T cell receptor beta chain was profiled in a study of cytomegalovirus exposure and HLA in healthy donors (dated by TCRdb to the late 2010s). Describing the broader study: In an earlier analysis of 550 to 750 of the donors, about 260 Gb of sequence data and roughly 100 million unique TCR beta sequences from 150 million to 200 million T cells were reported. Donor age, sex, ethnicity and CMV serostatus were compiled together with the repertoire data. To decide whether each TCR beta V gene segment behaved as functional or pseudogenic, an earlier analysis of over 500 of the donors relied on high-throughput TCR beta sequencing. The study used immunosequencing to profile the T cell repertoires of several hundred subjects and linked those repertoires to cytomegalovirus serostatus. A few DR-DQ haplotypes were handled as single units for association and clustering because linkage in the cohort was strong. The study aimed to test whether signatures of past pathogen exposure could be identified by cataloging public T cell receptors. A later genetic analysis used genome-wide SNP genotypes for about 65% of the roughly 670 donors, treating that subset as a discovery cohort. Across around 400 genotyped donors of the cohort, an average of roughly 250,000 unique TCR beta nucleotide sequences per donor were sequenced, and approximately 19% of those sequences were non-productive. To study patterns of TCR occurrence, a later analysis re-analyzed previously published TCR beta repertoires from 500 to 850 donors and added high-resolution HLA genotyping. Along with the 666-subject first cohort, a separate validation cohort of about 110 different subjects was used. HLA typing included class I and class II loci at four-digit resolution. An early release that covered about 600 HLA-typed donors contained 250 to 350 gigabases of sequencing data and tens of millions of unique TCR sequences. To predict cytomegalovirus infection status, the study combined high-throughput TCR immunosequencing, statistical association of individual TCRs with disease status, and machine learning. Of the 350 to 400 genotyped donors, approximately 82% fell in the genetic ancestry cluster associated with self-reported Caucasian donors. All discovery cohort repertoires had been generated using a single sequencing platform. The number of donors typed differed by locus, with roughly 620-630 for A, B, C, DRB1 and DQB1, roughly 520 for DQA1, 600 to 610 for DPA1, and about 450 for DPB1. Rather than using new phenotypic data, the later analysis identified candidate immune exposures from TCR beta sequences and from how often those sequences occurred across donors.

Concerning this clone itself: Its antigen is unknown.

The cohort consisted of 600 or so healthy bone marrow donors. At the time of sampling, all cohort members were nominally healthy, though unrecorded immune exposures were likely present. The donor was CMV seronegative and was included in the group of about 400 seronegative cohort members. Every donor gave a peripheral blood sample, and the peripheral blood mononuclear cells from that sample were used for TCR beta sequencing. Genomic DNA extraction from the blood cell samples was performed with the Qiagen DNeasy Blood Extraction Kit. The library relied on the immunoSEQ multiplex PCR assay. The multiplex PCR relied on a mix of 60 forward primers for TCR Vbeta segments and 13 reverse primers for TCR Jbeta segments. Amplification of the CDR3 region of rearranged TCR beta genes was performed with a multiplex PCR assay on genomic DNA. The Illumina HiSeq System was used to sequence the amplified TCR beta libraries as 87-base-pair reads. As for the original processing: In a later analysis, 77 million or so unique TCR beta chains were counted across the roughly 670 repertoires, and roughly 11 million of these chains were shared by at least two donors. A nearest-neighbor algorithm error-corrected the raw reads and collapsed the reads into unique sequences, merging closely related sequences to remove PCR and sequencing errors. Alignment of CDR3 sequences to IMGT reference sequences was used to assign V, D and J gene segments. Each retained sequence needed at least a six-nucleotide match to both a V gene segment and a J gene segment. A rearrangement was called productive if the CDR3 had no stop codons and remained in frame with V and J, and every other rearrangement was called non-productive. Following IMGT convention, CDR3 was defined as the stretch from the second conserved V-encoded cysteine up to the conserved J-encoded phenylalanine. The earlier analysis of fewer than 750 of the donors excluded sequences that lacked an unambiguous match to a single V gene segment. An earlier analysis of a few hundred of the donors called V segments functional above 56.7% productive rearrangements and segregating when the between-donor standard deviation exceeded 5%. A statistical classification framework was built for diagnosing cytomegalovirus status from the catalog of TCR beta chain sequences. In a later analysis, TCR nucleotide sequences were compared against IMGT/GENE-DB human TR gene sequences so that V and J genes could be assigned. In a later analysis, CDR3 sequences and most-parsimonious VDJ recombination scenarios were assigned using the TCRdist pipeline. In a later analysis, each TCR beta chain was defined by its CDR3 amino acid sequence together with its V-gene family, and reads lacking a unique V-gene family were excluded. To address suspected cross-contamination and a sequencing artifact, a later analysis removed over 500 highly shared, low-generation-probability nucleotide sequences. In a later analysis, a clonal expansion index for each public chain was calculated from normalized within-repertoire ranks of inferred template counts. Generation probabilities in a later analysis came from a VDJ recombination model fitted to out-of-frame rearrangements, and those results were checked against IGoR. In a later analysis, TCR-TCR, TCR-HLA and TCR-CMV co-occurrence was scored with hypergeometric tests, and a repertoire-size bias correction was applied to TCR pairs. A later analysis estimated false discovery rates by permuting HLA or CMV assignments 20 times. In a later analysis, co-occurring TCRs were grouped using DBSCAN, with TCRdist sequence similarity added in when clustering inside HLA-allele-positive subsets. Co-occurrence clustering excluded repertoires with fewer than 30,000 or more than 120,000 public chains, plus five with anomalous nucleotide sharing. The immuneACCESS repertoire file appears here via TCRdb, limited to in-frame rearrangements. These files lack a portion of the clones; in checked studies, under half of the deficit traces to unresolved V genes, and the cause of the others is not known. For V, J and clone size, that table is used; D and trimming come from the DNA. The table of this sample itemizes approximately 110,000 clones. The top ten hold 2.2% of the sample.

The paper's findings and limits, for the study overall: Assigning TCR associations to individual alleles was difficult when HLA alleles, especially DR and DQ, strongly co-occurred. In vitro tests confirmed that a few of the cytomegalovirus-associated TCR beta chains recognize cytomegalovirus antigens. A cluster of highly shared sequence variants was judged likely to be a technical artifact of the sequencing pipeline. The presence/absence analyses assumed that sequencing depth was roughly uniform across donors, and that assumption may not be true. Specific HLA alleles were associated with about 17,000 TCR beta sequences at a false discovery rate of 0.05 in a later analysis. According to a later genetic analysis, donors in an Asian-associated ancestry cluster had fewer N-insertions in productive TCRs than the approximately 630-donor mean. The earlier analysis of almost 600 of the donors excluded 15 to 20 rarely observed V segments, including chromosome 9 orphons, because counts were too low. An association between a missense DCLRE1C variant and V-gene and J-gene trimming of TCR beta chains was found in a later genetic analysis and replicated in an independent cohort. According to the authors, the approach could potentially be generalized to other disease states and immunological phenotypes. In a later analysis, HLA-associated TCR beta chains showed more clonal expansion and lower generation probabilities than non-associated chains that were equally common. The only immune exposure information available for the cohort was CMV serostatus. Because some donors lacked HLA typing at each locus, the association tests relied only on the typed subset. Several of the top co-occurrence clusters appeared to be linked to parvovirus B19, influenza, CMV and Epstein-Barr virus, according to a later analysis. The classifier was reported to diagnose cytomegalovirus status with high specificity and sensitivity in both the original cohort and the validation cohort. Because the 87-base-pair reads could not distinguish some IMGT-functional V segments, including TRBV6-2 and TRBV6-3, those segments were excluded. Linkage disequilibrium might explain the correlated functional status among segregating V segments, but an unknown experimental factor could not be excluded. This cohort had only TCR beta chains sequenced, and the lack of alpha or paired-chain data limited which features could be detected. A further reported finding was that TCR beta sequences accurately predicted the HLA-A and HLA-B alleles for most subjects in the first cohort. Most TCR sequences were seen in very few donors, while some public TCRs were found in many individuals. In an earlier analysis of 587 of the donors, most TCR beta V segments appeared in productive rearrangements about 87% or about 30% of the time, broadly matching IMGT annotations. According to a later analysis, TCR association rates differed among HLA loci, with DRB1 alleles showing the most associated TCRs and HLA-C alleles showing the fewest. A total of fewer than 200 TCR beta chains were listed by the study as associated with cytomegalovirus. Most CMV-associated TCR beta chains appeared to be HLA-restricted in a later analysis, and the HLA associations seemed to be driven largely by CMV exposure.

The CDR3 runs 15 residues from the cysteine to the phenylalanine. Kept here is only the CDR3 DNA, which spans 45 bases and is read in frame from base 1. CDR1 and CDR2, per the germline V gene (reference sequence), are PRHDT and FYEKMQ. The junction shows trimming of 5 bases on V and 12 bases on J, and the gene matches do not reach 9 bases of it. Sequenced input: PBMCs. The rearrangement combines TRBV13 with TRBJ2-1; 14 nucleotides in the junction match TRBD2. This receptor was obtained from a man aged 35 to 55 in good health and CMV-seronegative. The DNA sequence is given as TGTGCCAGCAGCATTCAGGGACTAGCGGGAGTGGGGCAGTTCTTC. This is translated as CASSIQGLAGVGQFF.